This T cell receptor beta chain was retrieved from a study of CXCR3-negative and CXCR3-positive naive CD8 T cells. Whole-study context: Each library gave roughly 1.5 +/- 0.3 million of approximately 130 million TRB reads.

Points on this clonotype: The antigen remains undetermined.

Study conclusions and caveats: Whereas memory cells differed, naive CXCR3-negative and CXCR3-positive cells shared similar TRBV-TRBJ usage. Memory CD8+ cells had much lower diversity, and both naive subsets had comparably high diversity. Most assays used freshly isolated PBMCs, as cryopreservation partially reduced CXCR3.

CDR1 and CDR2 (germline): MGHDK, SYGVNS. The CDR3 covers 16 residues. TRB cDNA was prepared as libraries by UMI-labeled 5' RACE. From its re-call of the 5' RACE reads, TCRdb lists each CDR3 protein once, without DNA. This repertoire comprises 30,000 to 40,000 distinct CDR3 sequences; its ten largest clones make up about 15%. The sequence derives from a human donor in good health. Some clones in this sample may be carry-over from other donors' samples. The sample taken for sequencing was memory CD8+ T cells from blood. This chain connects TRBV25-1 to TRBJ2-5; without DNA, the TCRdb call of TRBD1 cannot be checked. Here the CDR3 reads CASSELTDLYQETQYF. Together with reference TRBV25-1 and TRBJ2-5, the CDR3 gives the full variable domain: EADIYQTPRYLVIGTGKKITLECSQTMGHDKMYWYQQDPGMELHLIHYSYGVNSTEKGDLSSESTVSRIRTEHFPLTLESARPSHTSQYLCASSELTDLYQETQYFGPGTRLLVL.